A selection of T cell receptor beta chains follows, all from one sample in a study of control samples from healthy donors and cancer patients. The method was immunoSEQ multiplex PCR; TCRdb's version includes in-frame clones alone and lacks a portion of them. This sample has about 95,000 clones, with 88% found just once. Input material: blood. Source of these receptors: a woman in her 70s in good health. The CDR3 runs from the conserved cysteine through the conserved F or W. Fields, in order: clone size, J gene, V gene, D gene, CDR3 DNA, CDR3 protein. The D gene is left open where the match is weak. Size is omitted from some rows. Given values are once, few, many or a class for expanded clones.

-	TRBJ2-3	TRBV25-1	-	TGTGCCAGCAGTGGACAATCGGATACGCAGTATTTT	CASSGQSDTQYF
-	TRBJ1-2	TRBV27	-	TGTGCCAGCAGCTCGAGGAGCAGGGTGAACTATGGCTACACCTTC	CASSSRSRVNYGYTF
-	TRBJ1-2	TRBV28	-	TGTGCCAGCCGACAGAACTATGGCTACACCTTC	CASRQNYGYTF
-	TRBJ1-2	TRBV10-3	-	TGTGCCATCAGCTCCCTCCGAACCGAAAGTGGCTACACCTTC	CAISSLRTESGYTF
-	TRBJ1-2	TRBV29-1	TRBD1	TGCAGCGTCGAATGGGTTGCCGGGACAGATAACTATGGCTACACCTTC	CSVEWVAGTDNYGYTF
once	TRBJ2-1	TRBV28	TRBD1	TGTGCCAGCAGTTTCCGCCCGGGACAGGGGGAAGATGAGCAGTTCTTC	CASSFRPGQGEDEQFF
-	TRBJ1-1	TRBV5-4	TRBD1	TGTGCCAGCAGCTCGGGACAGGGGGACACTGAAGCTTTCTTT	CASSSGQGDTEAFF
-	TRBJ2-1	TRBV27	TRBD1	TGTGCCAGCAGCCGGGACAGGGCCTCCTACAATGAGCAGTTCTTC	CASSRDRASYNEQFF
-	TRBJ1-2	TRBV14	-	TGTGCCAGCAGCCAAGATAGGGGCTCCTATGGCTACACCTTC	CASSQDRGSYGYTF
once	TRBJ2-5	TRBV10-3	-	TGTGCCATCAGTGAGTCAGAGGGGTCGGAGACCCAGTACTTC	CAISESEGSETQYF
-	TRBJ2-7	TRBV6-1	-	TGTGCCAGCAGTGAAGCGGGTCTGGGTTTCTACGAGCAGTACTTC	CASSEAGLGFYEQYF
-	TRBJ2-1	TRBV3-1/TRBV3-2	-	TGTGCCAGCAGCCCTCCTCGACACCCTGAGCAGTTCTTC	CASSPPRHPEQFF
once	TRBJ2-3	TRBV6-2/TRBV6-3	-	TGTGCCAGCAGCCGCCTAGACAGGTTACAAACAGATACGCAGTATTTT	CASSRLDRLQTDTQYF
-	TRBJ2-5	TRBV29-1	-	TGCAGCGTCCCCGACCTTCCCGGGACAAGCGAAGAGACCCAGTACTTC	CSVPDLPGTSEETQYF
-	TRBJ1-1	TRBV19	-	TGTGCCAGTAGTATATACATGAACACTGAAGCTTTCTTT	CASSIYMNTEAFF
-	TRBJ1-2	TRBV7-7	-	TGTGCTAGCAGACCCCCCGGACAGCACCGCTGCTACACCTTC	CASRPPGQHRCYTF
-	TRBJ2-7	TRBV7-9	-	TGTGCCAGCAGCTTAGGGCAATTATACGAGCAGTACTTC	CASSLGQLYEQYF
once	TRBJ2-2	TRBV6-6	TRBD1	TGTGCCAGCAGAGTGGGAACCGGACAGGGGACCGGGGAGCTGTTTTTT	CASRVGTGQGTGELFF
once	TRBJ1-4	TRBV5-6	-	TGTGCCAGCAGCTTCACCGGGACCTCGAACTGGGAAAAACTGTTTTTT	CASSFTGTSNWEKLFF
-	TRBJ1-2	TRBV19	-	TGTGCCAGTAGTTTCGGCGGCAACTATGGCTACACCTTC	CASSFGGNYGYTF
-	TRBJ1-5	TRBV5-1	-	TGCGCCAGCAGCTTGGGGTCGGCCGATCAGCCCCAGCATTTT	CASSLGSADQPQHF
-	TRBJ1-2	TRBV5-5	-	TGTGCCAGCAGCACCGTATCAAACTATGGCTACACCTTC	CASSTVSNYGYTF
-	TRBJ1-4	TRBV15	-	TGTGCCACCAGCAGAGTTGCTAGGGAAAAACTGTTTTTT	CATSRVAREKLFF
once	TRBJ1-4	TRBV5-1	-	TGCGCCAGCAGCTCCGTCGGTGAATGGGAAAAACTGTTTTTT	CASSSVGEWEKLFF
-	TRBJ1-1	TRBV11-2	TRBD1	TGTGCCAGCAGCTTAGTTCAGGGGGTTAACACTGAAGCTTTCTTT	CASSLVQGVNTEAFF
few	TRBJ1-2	TRBV20-1	-	TGCAGTGCCGAGTGGGGGGGAGGCTACACCTTC	CSAEWGGGYTF
once	TRBJ1-2	TRBV19	-	TGTGCCAGTTGGAGCCGGGAGCTTTCTAACTATGGCTACACCTTC	CASWSRELSNYGYTF
-	TRBJ2-3	TRBV9	TRBD2	TGTGCCAGCAGCACTGAGACTAGCGGCACAGATACGCAGTATTTT	CASSTETSGTDTQYF
-	TRBJ1-1	TRBV24-1	-	TGTGCCACCACTCTTACAGGGAGCACTGAAGCTTTCTTT	CATTLTGSTEAFF
few	TRBJ1-2	TRBV12-5	-	TGTGCTAGTGGCCGGGACGGTGGAAGCTACACCTTC	CASGRDGGSYTF
-	TRBJ2-1	TRBV15	TRBD2	TGTGCCACCAGCATCCAGCGGGAGGGTAATGAGCAGTTCTTC	CATSIQREGNEQFF
once	TRBJ2-5	TRBV6-1	-	TGTGCCAGCAGTGAAGCGGTGAGCGGACAAGAGACCCAGTACTTC	CASSEAVSGQETQYF
once	TRBJ2-1	TRBV15	-	TGTGCCACCACCGAGAGCCGATCGTACAATGAGCAGTTCTTC	CATTESRSYNEQFF
once	TRBJ2-2	TRBV24-1	-	TGTGCCACCTCCAGGTCGAACACCGGGGAGCTGTTTTTT	CATSRSNTGELFF
-	TRBJ2-2	TRBV23-1	TRBD2	TGCGCCAGCAGTCTCACTGGGGGGGGACTAGCGCCTGCCGGGGAGCTGTTTTTT	CASSLTGGGLAPAGELFF
-	TRBJ1-1	TRBV2	TRBD1	TGTGCCAGTTCGGGACAGGGGAAAAAGACTGAAGCTTTCTTT	CASSGQGKKTEAFF
-	TRBJ2-7	TRBV5-1	-	TGCGCCAGCAGCTCAGCCCCAATCTACGAGCAGTACTTC	CASSSAPIYEQYF
once	TRBJ2-5	TRBV5-1	TRBD2	TGCGCCAGCAGCTTGGGAGCGGGAGAAGAGACCCAGTACTTC	CASSLGAGEETQYF
-	TRBJ2-7	TRBV10-1	TRBD2	TGCGCCAGCGGCGGGGGAACCTACGAGCAGTACTTC	CASGGGTYEQYF
-	TRBJ2-1	TRBV5-1	-	TGCGCCAGCAGCTCGCCCCGGGGGGCGGATGAGCAGTTCTTC	CASSSPRGADEQFF
-	TRBJ1-1	TRBV21-1	-	TGTGCCAGCAGTCCCCGGGACGGACCGAACACTGAAGCTTTCTTT	CASSPRDGPNTEAFF
once	TRBJ1-1	TRBV3-1/TRBV3-2	-	TGTGCCAGCAGTCCCCACCCGGTGAACACTGAAGCTTTCTTT	CASSPHPVNTEAFF
-	TRBJ1-4	TRBV3-1/TRBV3-2	TRBD1	TGTGCCAGCAGCCAAGAGAGGGACAGGGTCTCGGTGGGGACAACTAATGAAAAACTGTTTTTT	CASSQERDRVSVGTTNEKLFF
-	TRBJ2-3	TRBV5-1	TRBD2	TGCGCCAGCAGCTTGGTACTAGCGAGAACAGATACGCAGTATTTT	CASSLVLARTDTQYF
-	TRBJ1-2	TRBV12-3/TRBV12-4	-	TGTGCCAGCAGCTCACAGGGACGCGGCTACACCTTC	CASSSQGRGYTF
-	TRBJ1-1	TRBV5-4	-	TGTGCCAGCAGCTTGGGGGGCATGAACACTGAAGCTTTCTTT	CASSLGGMNTEAFF
once	TRBJ1-1	TRBV5-1	-	TGCGCCAGCAGCTTGATGCCGCGGGACACTAACACTGAAGCTTTCTTT	CASSLMPRDTNTEAFF
-	TRBJ1-1	TRBV7-2	-	TGTGCCAGCAGCCCTGACTGGGGGACTGAAGCTTTCTTT	CASSPDWGTEAFF
-	TRBJ2-6	TRBV10-3	TRBD1	TGTGCCATCAGTCAGGACAGGAGCTCTGGGGCCAACGTCCTGACTTTC	CAISQDRSSGANVLTF
once	TRBJ1-6	TRBV5-5	TRBD1	TGTGCCAGCAGCTCGACAGGGGGTTATAATTCACCCCTCCACTTT	CASSSTGGYNSPLHF
-	TRBJ2-3	TRBV14	TRBD2	TGTGCCAGCAGCCAAGTACTAGCGGGCACAGATACGCAGTATTTT	CASSQVLAGTDTQYF
-	TRBJ2-2	TRBV5-6	TRBD2	TGTGCCAGCAGCTCGGCGGGGGTGGATGGGGAGCTGTTTTTT	CASSSAGVDGELFF